The table lists the clone carrying this TCR beta chain with a few counts. The data are from a study of post-analysis software for immune sequencing data. Turning to the study itself: Included among the disease courses, which were recorded for the cohort, were relapsing-remitting, secondary progressive and progressive-relapsing multiple sclerosis.

Every TCR beta cDNA library bore unique molecular identifiers. Input of about 0.95 to 10 million T cells yielded 400,000 to 550,000 cDNA molecules. Each CDR3 protein is one row after TCRdb ran MiXCR on the PCR reads. The data hold hundreds of thousands of distinct CDR3 sequences, with just under 30% observed a single time. Sequences were obtained from blood. This TCR was sampled from a girl aged 5-17 years with multiple sclerosis.

DNA for the CDR3: TGTGCCAGCAGCTTCGCTGGAGGGCTAGCGGGAGTTATAGCCAAAAACATTCAGTACTTC. Its translation: CASSFAGGLAGVIAKNIQYF. This chain joins TRBV7-2 and TRBJ2-4, with 10 bases fitting TRBD2. CDR1 and CDR2 (germline): SGHTA, FQGNSA. The CDR3 consists of 20 residues. Trimming took 3 bases from V and 0 from J; bases not matched to a gene: 14.